This TCR beta chain stems from a study of T cell responses to AZD1222 COVID-19 vaccine. Study findings and constraints: Reports say nearly half of spike-specific TCRs go after unmutated variant regions.

On this clone: Its antigen is not identified.

TCRdb's copy holds only in-frame clones and misses some; the assay was immunoSEQ multiplex PCR. The sample contains 150,000 or so clones, around 90% of which appear only once. The source is an adult in good health. Sequences were derived from peripheral blood, sampled on day 0 of AZD1222 vaccination.

Written as DNA, the CDR3 is TGTGCCAGCAGCCCAGAAGGGGGCGCGCTGGGCGAGCAGTACTTC. Amino acids: CASSPEGGALGEQYF. The chain recombines TRBV7-8 with TRBJ2-7, with 7 bases matching TRBD1. The CDR3 totals 15 residues. Germline V lookup: CDR1 SGHVS, CDR2 FQNEAQ. After removal of 5 bases from V and 6 bases from J, the junction contained 13 bases not matched to a gene.